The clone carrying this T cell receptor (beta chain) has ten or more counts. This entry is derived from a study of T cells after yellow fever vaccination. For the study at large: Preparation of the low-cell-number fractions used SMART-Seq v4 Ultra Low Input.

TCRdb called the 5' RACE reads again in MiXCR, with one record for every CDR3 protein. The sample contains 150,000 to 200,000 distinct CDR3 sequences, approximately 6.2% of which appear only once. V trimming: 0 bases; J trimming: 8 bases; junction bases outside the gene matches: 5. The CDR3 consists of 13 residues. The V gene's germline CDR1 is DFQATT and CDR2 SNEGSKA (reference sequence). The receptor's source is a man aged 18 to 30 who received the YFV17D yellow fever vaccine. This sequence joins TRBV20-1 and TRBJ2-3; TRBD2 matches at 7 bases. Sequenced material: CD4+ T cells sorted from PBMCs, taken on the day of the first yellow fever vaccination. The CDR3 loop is CSARDRGDGTQYF. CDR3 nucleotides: TGCAGTGCTAGAGACCGGGGGGACGGTACGCAGTATTTT.